This entry describes one TCR beta chain. Antigen unknown. The record originates from a study of cytomegalovirus exposure and HLA in healthy donors. This CDR3 comprises 14 residues. The germline CDR1 and CDR2 sequences are LNHDA and SQIVND (reference sequence). V was trimmed by 3 bases and J by 3 bases, leaving 11 bases between them. Study-wide points: In a later analysis, HLA-C alleles had the fewest associated TCRs, DRB1 alleles the most. In a later analysis, TCR beta V- and J-gene trimming was associated with a missense DCLRE1C variant.

The PCR employed 60 Vbeta primers together with 13 Jbeta primers. Method: immunoSEQ multiplex PCR; TCRdb's copy keeps in-frame clones and lacks some. The sample records 150,000 to 200,000 clones, about four fifths being singletons. The receptor's source is a man between 18 and 29 years old in good health and CMV-seronegative. The chain uses TRBV19 and TRBJ1-1; D perhaps matches TRBD1 (5 bases). The sequenced sample consisted of PBMCs. CDR3 nucleotides: TGTGCCAGTAGTATGTTTGCCAGGGACACTGAAGCTTTCTTT. It encodes CASSMFARDTEAFF.